This TCR beta chain derives from a study of blood T cell repertoires in COVID-19. Study at large: Both acute and convalescent COVID-19 samples were obtained from the United States, Italy and Spain.

The repertoire was sequenced with immunoSEQ multiplex PCR; TCRdb's copy has only in-frame clones and lacks some. The table has hundreds of thousands of clones, around four fifths seen once. Trimming cost V 0 bases and J 1 base, with 6 bases left between them. This CDR3 spans 14 amino acids. Sequenced input: PBMCs or T cells enriched from blood (not recorded which). The rearrangement uses TRBV23-1 and TRBJ1-1; no reliable D call. TRBV23-1 has ORF status, its function being uncertain. The receptor was isolated from a woman in her 50s who had been exposed to COVID-19. CDR3 sequence reads: CASSQSEGNTEAFF. As DNA, the CDR3 is TGCGCCAGCAGTCAATCGGAGGGGAACACTGAAGCTTTCTTT.